This T cell receptor (beta chain) was found in a study of shared clonotypes between healthy human individuals. Libraries were prepared by immunoSEQ multiplex PCR; TCRdb keeps only in-frame clonotypes and omits some of them. The sample contains about 820,000 clones, about 91% of which appear only once. CD8 cells classed as naive were CD45RO-negative and positively selected for CCR7, excluding terminally differentiated effector memory CD45RA+ cells. The germline CDR1 and CDR2 sequences are MGHRA and YSYEKL. J lost 7 bases, V lost 3 bases, and 21 bases had no gene match. The CDR3 extends over 19 amino acids.

The chain links TRBV4-1 to TRBJ2-7; 10 nucleotides align to TRBD2. The sequencing sample was made of naive CD8+ T cells sorted from blood. The clonotype originates from a man aged 25-40 years in good health. The CDR3 region is CASSHRPASGSLLGREQYF. Written as DNA, the CDR3 is TGCGCCAGCAGCCACCGACCGGCTAGCGGGAGTCTCCTGGGGCGAGAGCAGTACTTC.